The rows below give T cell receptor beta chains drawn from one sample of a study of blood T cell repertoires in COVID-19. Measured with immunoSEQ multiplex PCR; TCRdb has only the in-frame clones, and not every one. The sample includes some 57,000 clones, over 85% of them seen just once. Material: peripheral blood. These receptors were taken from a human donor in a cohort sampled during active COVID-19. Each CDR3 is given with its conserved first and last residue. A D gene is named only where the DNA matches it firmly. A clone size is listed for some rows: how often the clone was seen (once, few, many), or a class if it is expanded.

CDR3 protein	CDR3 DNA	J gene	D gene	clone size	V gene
CASSPGRGKNTQYF	TGTGCCAGCAGCCCTGGGCGGGGGAAGAATACGCAGTATTTT	TRBJ2-3	TRBD2	NA	TRBV7-3
CASSPPGQGAWPQHF	TGTGCCAGCTCACCCCCGGGACAGGGGGCATGGCCCCAGCATTTT	TRBJ1-5	TRBD1	NA	TRBV18
CASSKGDRAPLHF	TGTGCCAGCTCCAAGGGAGACAGGGCCCCCCTCCACTTT	TRBJ1-6	TRBD1	NA	TRBV18
CASRLSREGRGDTQYF	TGCGCCAGCAGATTGTCTCGGGAGGGCCGAGGAGATACGCAGTATTTT	TRBJ2-3	TRBD2	NA	TRBV23-1
CASSLGAGPAYEQYF	TGTGCCAGCAGCTTAGGAGCGGGACCTGCCTACGAGCAGTACTTC	TRBJ2-7	TRBD2	NA	TRBV7-8
CASGLVPGTEAFF	TGTGCTAGTGGTTTGGTACCGGGAACTGAAGCTTTCTTT	TRBJ1-1	NA	NA	TRBV12-5
CASSSPRTGKNSPLHF	TGTGCCAGCAGTTCCCCCCGGACGGGAAAAAATTCACCCCTCCACTTT	TRBJ1-6	NA	NA	TRBV6-5
CASSKTGISYEQYF	TGTGCCAGCAGCAAGACAGGGATTTCCTACGAGCAGTACTTC	TRBJ2-7	TRBD1	NA	TRBV9
CASSLGRTGNTIYF	TGCGCCAGCAGCTTGGGTAGAACTGGAAACACCATATATTTT	TRBJ1-3	NA	NA	TRBV5-1
CASSKTGIQETQYF	TGTGCCAGCAGCAAAACGGGGATCCAAGAGACCCAGTACTTC	TRBJ2-5	NA	NA	TRBV3-1/TRBV3-2
CASSLGQGRTYEQYF	TGTGCCAGCAGCTTAGGACAGGGGCGGACCTACGAGCAGTACTTC	TRBJ2-7	TRBD1	NA	TRBV7-8
CATRQGGSPLHF	TGTGCCACCCGACAGGGGGGTTCACCCCTCCACTTT	TRBJ1-6	TRBD1	NA	TRBV28
CAISESGAYEQYF	TGTGCCATCAGTGAGTCCGGGGCCTACGAGCAGTACTTC	TRBJ2-7	NA	NA	TRBV10-3
CAISESTSGMTDTQYF	TGTGCCATCAGTGAGTCGACTAGCGGGATGACGGATACGCAGTATTTT	TRBJ2-3	TRBD2	NA	TRBV10-3
CASSLYRGGELFF	TGTGCCAGCAGTTTATATCGCGGGGGGGAGCTGTTTTTT	TRBJ2-2	NA	once	TRBV12-3/TRBV12-4
CASRKSSTDTQYF	TGCGCCAGCAGAAAATCTAGCACAGATACGCAGTATTTT	TRBJ2-3	NA	NA	TRBV5-1
CASRGQGTYEQYF	TGTGCCAGCAGGGGACAGGGAACCTACGAGCAGTACTTC	TRBJ2-7	TRBD1	NA	TRBV12-3/TRBV12-4
CASSMGTSERYF	TGTGCCAGCAGCATGGGGACTAGCGAGAGGTACTTC	TRBJ2-7	TRBD2	NA	TRBV7-9
CASSLGQTGFSGNTIYF	TGTGCCAGCAGCTTGGGTCAAACAGGCTTCTCTGGAAACACCATATATTTT	TRBJ1-3	NA	NA	TRBV5-6
CASSTRYPSGRAGTDTQYF	TGTGCCAGCAGCACGCGGTACCCTAGCGGGAGGGCCGGCACAGATACGCAGTATTTT	TRBJ2-3	NA	NA	TRBV21-1
CASSLDLGHGYNEQFF	TGTGCCAGCAGCTTAGATCTAGGTCACGGCTACAATGAGCAGTTCTTC	TRBJ2-1	NA	NA	TRBV11-2
CASSSGTGLTAGELFF	TGTGCCAGCAGCTCCGGGACAGGGTTGACAGCGGGGGAGCTGTTTTTT	TRBJ2-2	TRBD1	once	TRBV7-2
CASSLAQTDNEKLFF	TGTGCCAGCAGCTTAGCGCAGACAGACAATGAAAAACTGTTTTTT	TRBJ1-4	NA	NA	TRBV7-9
CASSQEALNTGELFF	TGTGCCAGCAGCCAAGAAGCCCTAAACACCGGGGAGCTGTTTTTT	TRBJ2-2	NA	NA	TRBV4-2
CASSRSPIASGANVLTF	TGTGCCAGCAGCCGCAGCCCAATAGCTTCTGGGGCCAACGTCCTGACTTTC	TRBJ2-6	NA	few	TRBV7-2